This TCR beta chain was documented in a study of identical twins. Comment on this clonotype: Its antigen is not known.

J was trimmed by 2 bases and V by 6 bases; bases with no gene match: 13. The CDR3 is 18 residues long. Germline CDR1 reads KGHDR; CDR2 reads SFDVKD. Study-wide results and caveats: Because invariant MAIT and iNKT cells could be present, zero-insertion analyses could be partly confounded. Twins' excess sharing was less marked for out-of-frame beta sequences.

Everyone who donated was a healthy Caucasian. Each CDR3 protein gets one entry after TCRdb re-called the 5' RACE reads with MiXCR. The table lists around 1.7 million distinct CDR3 sequences, under 35% of them singletons, with approximately 0.25% in the top ten. The sequence was obtained from a newborn girl in good health. Input material: cord blood. The chain employs TRBV24-1 and TRBJ2-7; 12 bases are shared with TRBD2. CDR3 coding DNA: TGTGCCACCAGTCCCGGACTAGCGGGGACAGGGGACCCCTACGAGCAGTACTTC. Translated: CATSPGLAGTGDPYEQYF.